The entry that follows covers one T cell receptor beta chain sequence. This record comes from a study of PD-L1 blockade in urothelial cancer. Time point indicated: pretreatment peripheral blood. Profiled with immunoSEQ multiplex PCR; TCRdb holds only in-frame clones, not every one. The repertoire holds roughly 130,000 clones, roughly 80% seen once, with 3% to 4% in the top ten. The sequence was collected from a man in his forties or fifties with urothelial cancer. The input for sequencing was PBMCs, taken around atezolizumab (anti-PD-L1) treatment.

CDR3 in DNA: TGTGCCAGCAGCTTAGACAGGAGCACAGATACGCAGTATTTT. Translating it yields CASSLDRSTDTQYF. V gene TRBV7-3 combines with J gene TRBJ2-3; weak D call: TRBD1 (6 bases). The CDR3 has 14 amino acids. Trimming cost V 2 bases and J 0 bases, with 6 bases left between them. The germline CDR1 and CDR2 sequences are SGHTA and FQGTGA. Based on the CDR3 plus reference TRBV7-3 and TRBJ2-3, the full variable domain is GAGVSQTPSNKVTEKGKYVELRCDPISGHTALYWYRQSLGQGPEFLIYFQGTGAADDSGLPNDRFFAVRPEGSVSTLKIQRTERGDSAVYLCASSLDRSTDTQYFGPGTRLTVL.